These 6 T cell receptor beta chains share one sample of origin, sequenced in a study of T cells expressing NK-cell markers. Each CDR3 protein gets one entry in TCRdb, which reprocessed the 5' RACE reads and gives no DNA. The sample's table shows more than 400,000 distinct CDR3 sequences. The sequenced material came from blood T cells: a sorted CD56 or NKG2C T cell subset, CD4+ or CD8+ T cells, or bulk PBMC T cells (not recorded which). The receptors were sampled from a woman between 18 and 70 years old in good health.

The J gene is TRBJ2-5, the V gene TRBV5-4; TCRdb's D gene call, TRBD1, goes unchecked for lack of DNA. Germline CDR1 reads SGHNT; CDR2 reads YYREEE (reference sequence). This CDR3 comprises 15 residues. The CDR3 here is CASSVIPGVEETQYF.

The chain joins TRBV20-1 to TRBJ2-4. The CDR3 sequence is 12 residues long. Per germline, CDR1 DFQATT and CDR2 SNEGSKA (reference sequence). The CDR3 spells CSAGEAKNIQYF.

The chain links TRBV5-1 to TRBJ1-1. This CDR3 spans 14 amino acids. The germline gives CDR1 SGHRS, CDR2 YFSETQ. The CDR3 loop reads CASSWGPSNTEAFF.

CDR3 loop: CASRSPEYNEQFF. The chain joins TRBV19 to TRBJ2-1; without DNA, the TCRdb call of TRBD2 cannot be checked. The CDR3 totals 13 residues. Germline assignment: CDR1 LNHDA and CDR2 SQIVND (reference sequence).

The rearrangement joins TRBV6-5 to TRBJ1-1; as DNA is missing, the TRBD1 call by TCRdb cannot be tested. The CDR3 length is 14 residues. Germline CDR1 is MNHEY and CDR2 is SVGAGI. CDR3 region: CASSYTGLNTEAFF.

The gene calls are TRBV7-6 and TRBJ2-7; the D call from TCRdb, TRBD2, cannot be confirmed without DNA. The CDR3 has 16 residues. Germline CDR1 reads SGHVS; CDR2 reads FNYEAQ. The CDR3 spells CASSLGGSASDYEQYF.